Here is one T cell receptor (beta chain) with its context. Its recognized antigen is unknown. Nothing much larger sits one base from this clone, and base qualities are not available. This sample stems from a study of cytomegalovirus exposure and HLA in healthy donors (dated by TCRdb to 2016 to 2017). For the wider study: According to an earlier analysis of around 600 of the donors, roughly 180 million T cells yielded roughly 110 million unique TCR beta sequences and 276 Gb of sequence data. An early release covering roughly 580 HLA-typed donors comprised approximately 290 gigabases of sequencing data and around 80 million unique TCR sequences. Among the approximately 420 genotyped donors, around 81% belonged to the genetic ancestry cluster associated with self-reported Caucasian donors. The study aimed to test whether signatures of past pathogen exposure could be identified by cataloging public T cell receptors. The study profiled the T cell repertoires of hundreds of subjects by immunosequencing and related them to cytomegalovirus serostatus. Besides the first cohort of 666 subjects, a separate validation cohort made up of over 100 different subjects was used. High-throughput TCR immunosequencing, statistical association of individual TCRs with disease status, and machine learning were combined to predict cytomegalovirus infection status. To study patterns of TCR occurrence, a later analysis re-analyzed previously published TCR beta repertoires from around 700 donors and added high-resolution HLA genotyping. Rather than drawing on any new phenotypic data, the later analysis identified candidate immune exposures from TCR beta sequences and the way those sequences occurred across donors. In an earlier analysis of 587 of the donors, high-throughput TCR beta sequencing was used to judge whether each TCR beta V gene segment behaved as functional or pseudogenic. Donor age, sex, ethnicity and CMV serostatus were collected together with the repertoire data. A later genetic analysis took genome-wide SNP genotypes for about 55% of the 666 donors and used that subset as a discovery cohort. Every discovery cohort repertoire had been produced on one sequencing platform. HLA typing covered class I and class II loci at four-digit resolution. Typing coverage varied by locus: roughly 629-640 donors for A, B, C, DRB1 and DQB1; around 560 for DQA1; 600 to 610 for DPA1; approximately 450 for DPB1. Roughly five DR-DQ haplotypes were handled as single units for association and clustering because linkage in the cohort was strong. On average, roughly 240,000 unique TCR beta nucleotide sequences were sequenced per donor among 398 genotyped donors of the cohort, with 15% to 20% of those sequences being non-productive.

The cohort consisted of 670 or so healthy bone marrow donors. At the time of sampling, all cohort members were nominally healthy, though unrecorded immune exposures were likely present. The donor tested CMV seronegative, placing the donor among the 350 or so seronegative members of the cohort. Each donor provided a peripheral blood sample, and peripheral blood mononuclear cells were used for TCR beta sequencing. Genomic DNA extraction from the blood cell samples was performed with the Qiagen DNeasy Blood Extraction Kit. Libraries were constructed by the immunoSEQ multiplex PCR assay. The multiplex PCR relied on a mix of 60 forward primers for TCR Vbeta segments and 13 reverse primers for TCR Jbeta segments. A multiplex PCR assay on genomic DNA amplified the CDR3 region of rearranged TCR beta genes. Amplified TCR beta libraries were sequenced as 87-base-pair reads on the Illumina HiSeq System. The study's processing was this. A later analysis counted around 72 million unique TCR beta chains across the 550 to 750 repertoires, and 9.5 million to 11 million of these chains were shared by at least two donors. Raw reads were error-corrected and collapsed into unique sequences by a nearest-neighbor algorithm in which closely related sequences were merged to remove PCR and sequencing errors. Alignment of CDR3 sequences to IMGT reference sequences was used to assign V, D and J gene segments. For a sequence to be retained, a match of at least six nucleotides was required to both a V gene segment and a J gene segment. Rearrangements were called productive when the CDR3 lacked stop codons and stayed in frame with V and J; all others were non-productive. CDR3 was defined by IMGT convention, running from the second conserved V-encoded cysteine to the conserved J-encoded phenylalanine. The earlier analysis of about 640 of the donors excluded any sequence lacking an unambiguous match to a single V gene segment. An earlier analysis of a few hundred of the donors called V segments functional above 56.7% productive rearrangements and segregating when the between-donor standard deviation exceeded 5%. A statistical classification framework was developed to diagnose cytomegalovirus status using the catalog of TCR beta chain sequences. In a later analysis, V and J genes were assigned by comparing TCR nucleotide sequences against IMGT/GENE-DB human TR gene sequences. The TCRdist pipeline was used in a later analysis to assign CDR3 sequences and most-parsimonious VDJ recombination scenarios. In a later analysis, each TCR beta chain was defined by its CDR3 amino acid sequence together with its V-gene family, and reads without a unique V-gene family were excluded. A later analysis removed 500 to 600 highly shared, low-generation-probability nucleotide sequences to deal with suspected cross-contamination and a sequencing artifact. For each public chain, a later analysis derived a clonal expansion index from normalized ranks of inferred template counts within each repertoire. In a later analysis, generation probabilities were computed with a VDJ recombination model fitted to out-of-frame rearrangements, and the resulting probabilities were checked against IGoR. In a later analysis, TCR-TCR, TCR-HLA and TCR-CMV co-occurrence was scored with hypergeometric tests, and a repertoire-size bias correction was applied to TCR pairs. To estimate false discovery rates, a later analysis permuted the HLA or CMV assignments 20 times. In a later analysis, co-occurring TCRs were grouped with DBSCAN, and TCRdist sequence similarity was added when clustering was performed within HLA-allele-positive subsets. Repertoires with fewer than 30,000 or more than 120,000 public chains, plus five repertoires with anomalous nucleotide sharing, were excluded from co-occurrence clustering. TCRdb took this table from immuneACCESS and kept in-frame rearrangements with V and J called. Such tables lack part of the clones; where checked against another copy, unresolved V genes explain under half of the gap, and the rest is unexplained. That table gives V, J and clone size, and the DNA gave D and trimming. In this sample the table shows 40,000 or so clones, about 78% of which occur a single time. Of the sample, 3.4% falls within the top ten clones.

General study outcomes and caveats: A further reported finding was that TCR beta sequences accurately predicted the HLA-A and HLA-B alleles for most subjects in the first cohort. Linkage disequilibrium might explain the correlated functional status among segregating V segments, but an unknown experimental factor could not be excluded. Specific HLA alleles were associated with 15,000 to 20,000 TCR beta sequences at a false discovery rate of 0.05 in a later analysis. A later analysis found that TCR association rates varied across HLA loci, with DRB1 alleles showing the most associated TCRs and HLA-C alleles the fewest. The classifier was reported to diagnose cytomegalovirus status with high specificity and sensitivity in both the original and validation cohorts. Broadly in line with IMGT annotations, most TCR beta V segments showed up in productive rearrangements about 90% or about 30% of the time in an earlier analysis of 587 of the donors. In a later analysis, several top co-occurrence clusters were reported to appear linked to parvovirus B19, influenza, CMV and Epstein-Barr virus. Most TCR sequences were observed very rarely across donors, whereas some public TCRs were present in many individuals. Roughly 15 rarely observed V segments, including chromosome 9 orphons, were excluded from the earlier analysis of approximately 500 of the donors because counts were too low. For the cohort, immune exposure information was limited to CMV serostatus. A group of highly shared sequence variants was considered likely to be a technical artifact of the sequencing pipeline. In a later analysis, HLA-associated TCR beta chains were found to be more clonally expanded and to have lower generation probabilities than equally common non-associated chains. Roughly uniform sequencing depth across donors was assumed in presence/absence analyses, although this assumption may not hold. This cohort had only TCR beta chains sequenced, and the lack of alpha or paired-chain data limited which features could be detected. Three of the identified cytomegalovirus-associated TCR beta chains were confirmed in vitro to be specific for cytomegalovirus antigens. The authors suggested that the approach could potentially be generalized to other disease states and immunological phenotypes. When HLA alleles, especially DR and DQ, strongly co-occurred, TCR associations were difficult to assign to individual alleles. A later genetic analysis associated a missense DCLRE1C variant with V-gene and J-gene trimming of TCR beta chains, and an independent cohort replicated the association. A later genetic analysis reported fewer N-insertions in productive TCRs among donors in an Asian-associated ancestry cluster than the approximately 670-donor mean. Most CMV-associated TCR beta chains appeared to be HLA-restricted in a later analysis, and the HLA associations seemed to be driven largely by CMV exposure. Some IMGT-functional V segments, including TRBV6-2 and TRBV6-3, could not be distinguished by the 87-base-pair reads and were therefore excluded. In the study, 164 TCR beta chains were listed as associated with cytomegalovirus. Because HLA typing was unavailable for some donors at each locus, only the typed subset was used in association tests.

The germline V gene (reference sequence) supplies CDR1 GTSNPN and CDR2 SVGIG. The V end loses 0 bases and the J end loses 0 bases, and a stretch of 6 bases separates them. Inclusive of the bounding cysteine and phenylalanine, the CDR3 is 14 residues long. Kept here is only the CDR3 DNA, which spans 42 bases and is read in frame from base 1. The chain joins TRBV30 to TRBJ1-5; the D gene assignment is ambiguous. This receptor was taken from a woman in her 30s in good health and CMV-seronegative. Sequencing was performed on PBMCs. The sequence in DNA is TGTGCCTGGAGTGTTGGCGGTAGCAATCAGCCCCAGCATTTT. Its protein is CAWSVGGSNQPQHF.